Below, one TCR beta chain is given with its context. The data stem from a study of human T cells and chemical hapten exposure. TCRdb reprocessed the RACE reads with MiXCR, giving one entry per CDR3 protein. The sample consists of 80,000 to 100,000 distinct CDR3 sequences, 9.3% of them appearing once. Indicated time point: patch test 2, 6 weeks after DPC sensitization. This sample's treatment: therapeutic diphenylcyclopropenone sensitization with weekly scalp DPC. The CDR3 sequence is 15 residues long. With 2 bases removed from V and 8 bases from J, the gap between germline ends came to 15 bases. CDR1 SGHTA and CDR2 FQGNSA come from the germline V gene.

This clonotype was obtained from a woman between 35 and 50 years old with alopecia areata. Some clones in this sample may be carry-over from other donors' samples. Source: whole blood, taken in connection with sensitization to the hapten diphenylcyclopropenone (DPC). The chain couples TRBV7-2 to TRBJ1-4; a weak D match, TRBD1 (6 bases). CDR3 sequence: CASSLYGQFGEKLFF. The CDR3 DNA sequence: TGTGCCAGCAGCTTATACGGACAGTTTGGGGAAAAACTGTTTTTT.